This T cell receptor (beta chain) was sequenced in a study of PD-L1 blockade in urothelial cancer. Study overall: Males with urothelial cancer arising in the bladder constituted most of the 29 patients. T cell content in blood samples showed a median of around 140,000.

This clone was seen a single time. Its antigen remains unknown. Measured with immunoSEQ multiplex PCR; TCRdb has only the in-frame clones, and not every one. The table has 95,000 to 100,000 clones, over 75% seen once; the top ten hold 1.5% to 2.5%. This sample's time point: pretreatment peripheral blood. Samples spanned pretreatment and treatment, with 1 to 8 time points per patient. The CDR3 contains 13 residues. CDR1 is LNHNV, CDR2 YYDKDF, per germline (reference sequence). The V gene lost 0 bases and the J gene lost 9 bases, with 9 bases spanning the gap. Regarding the study as a whole: Patients who had durable benefit saw their tumor-associated blood clones expand more at 3 weeks.

The chain has TRBV15 and TRBJ2-1, with a weak D call TRBD1 (6 bases). The source material was PBMCs, sampled around atezolizumab (anti-PD-L1) treatment. This sequence was found in a man aged 55-75 years with urothelial cancer. CDR3 sequence (DNA): TGTGCCACCAGCAGAGATCCAGGGGCTGAGCAGTTCTTC. It codes for CATSRDPGAEQFF.